The 15 T cell receptor beta chains presented below share a single source sample, sequenced in a study of blood T cell repertoires in COVID-19. Method: immunoSEQ multiplex PCR; TCRdb's copy keeps in-frame clones and lacks some. The sample includes some 110,000 clones, 82% seen only once; the top ten take about 5%. Specimen: peripheral blood. These receptors originate from a man between 60 and 70 years old with acute or convalescent COVID-19.

This clone was observed once. The chain links TRBV30 to TRBJ1-1; 8 bases are a match to TRBD1. The V gene end was trimmed by 5 bases and the J gene end by 6 bases; junction bases not matched to a gene: 2. The CDR3 is 11 amino acids. CDR1 is GTSNPN and CDR2 is SVGIG in the germline V gene (reference sequence). The CDR3 coding sequence is TGTGCCTGGGGACAGGGCCCTGAAGCTTTCTTT. Its protein product is CAWGQGPEAFF.

This chain links TRBV5-1 with TRBJ2-1; 9 bases agree with TRBD2. This CDR3 is built from 16 residues. From germline, CDR1 is SGHRS and CDR2 YFSETQ. Germline trimming cut 4 bases from V and 0 bases from J; bases unmatched to any gene: 5. As DNA, the CDR3 is TGCGCCAGCAGCATAAGCGGGGGGACCTCCTACAATGAGCAGTTCTTC. Encoded protein: CASSISGGTSYNEQFF.

The chain is built from TRBV21-1 and TRBJ2-5; TRBD1, the table's D call, was not compared with the DNA. TRBV21-1 is a pseudogene locus. The CDR3 contains 15 residues. The CDR3 region has the DNA TGTGCCAGCAGCAAAGGGGACAGGGTCCAAGAGACCCAGTACTTC. Translating it yields CASSKGDRVQETQYF.

With regard to this clone: Germline and junction disagree at one end, which may indicate a read error. The chain joins TRBV7-7 to TRBJ2-7; TRBD2 agrees at 15 bases. The germline V gene has CDR1 SSHAT and CDR2 FNYEAQ (reference sequence). This CDR3 has 14 amino acids. The CDR3 nucleotides read TGTGCTAGCAGCTTAGGACTAGCGGGAGGGAGGCAGTACTTC. It yields the protein CASSLGLAGGRQYF.

This clone was seen just once. The CDR3 reads CASSQLASPRETQYF. DNA of the CDR3: TGTGCCAGCAGCCAGCTAGCGTCTCCGAGAGAGACCCAGTACTTC. The genes are TRBV3-1 (or the pseudogene TRBV3-2) and TRBJ2-5, with D possibly being TRBD2 (6 bases). Germline V gene lookup returns CDR1 LGHDT and CDR2 YNNKEL (reference sequence). There are 15 residues in the CDR3. The germline V and J ends were trimmed by 3 bases and 4 bases, with 15 bases remaining between them.

This clone is a singleton in its sample. This chain uses TRBV12-3 or TRBV12-4 with TRBJ2-3; 7 bases align to TRBD2. There are 13 residues in the CDR3. V was pared by 8 bases and J by 4 bases, with 6 bases of the junction left unmatched. The CDR3 here is CASGGLGSDTQYF. In DNA, the CDR3 is TGTGCCAGCGGCGGACTAGGATCAGATACGCAGTATTTT.

The V call is TRBV12-5, the J call TRBJ1-1, with D possibly matching TRBD1 (5 bases). Trimming left V 6 bases short and J 1 base short, with 9 bases between. CDR1 is LGHNT, CDR2 FRNRAP, per germline. This CDR3 spans 13 amino acids. This chain's CDR3 is CASGPQGNTEAFF. As DNA, the CDR3 is TGTGCTAGTGGCCCTCAGGGGAACACTGAAGCTTTCTTT.

The gene calls are TRBV5-6 and TRBJ2-1; maybe TRBD1 (6 bases). The V gene's germline CDR1 is SGHDT and CDR2 YYEEEE. The CDR3 consists of 18 residues. Trimming cost V 1 base and J 6 bases, with 23 bases left between them. The DNA of the CDR3 is TGTGCCAGCAGCTTGATCGTAATAGGGACACGGTGGAGCAATGAGCAGTTCTTC. Its translation: CASSLIVIGTRWSNEQFF.

The chain employs TRBV5-1 and TRBJ1-6; maybe TRBD1 (5 bases). In germline, CDR1 is SGHRS, CDR2 YFSETQ. V shed 6 bases and J shed 5 bases, with 12 bases lying between them. This CDR3 region has 14 residues. CDR3 sequence: CASKGVGNNSPLHF. CDR3 in DNA: TGCGCCAGCAAAGGGGTCGGTAATAATTCACCCCTCCACTTT.

This clone occurred once. This chain links TRBV29-1 with TRBJ2-6; maybe TRBD1 (5 bases). This CDR3 region has 13 residues. Trimming left V 6 bases short and J 4 bases short, with 10 bases between. Germline values: CDR1 SQVTM, CDR2 ANQGSEA. The CDR3 DNA reads TGCAGCGTGGGGCTGCCAGGGGCCAACGTCCTGACTTTC. This encodes CSVGLPGANVLTF.

J is TRBJ2-1 and V is TRBV11-1, with unresolved D. Between the trimmed V and J ends, which lost 5 bases and 4 bases, there was a span of 12 bases. The CDR3 has 14 amino acids. Germline V CDR1 and CDR2: SGHAT, FQDESV (reference sequence). Written as DNA, the CDR3 is TGTGCCAGCAGCCCTCTAGTTGGATACAATGAGCAGTTCTTC. Translation: CASSPLVGYNEQFF.

The rearrangement joins TRBV5-4 to TRBJ2-7; 14 bases agree with TRBD2. CDR1 and CDR2 from the germline V gene are SGHNT and YYREEE (reference sequence). V gave up 3 bases and J gave up 0 bases; unmatched junction bases: 2. CDR3 size: 16 residues. The CDR3 coding sequence is TGTGCCAGCAGCTCGGGGACTAGCGGGAGCTCCTACGAGCAGTACTTC. Its protein is CASSSGTSGSSYEQYF.

V usage is TRBV7-3 and J usage is TRBJ1-5, with 11 bases aligning to TRBD1. Looked up from germline, CDR1 is SGHTA and CDR2 is FQGTGA. The CDR3 spans 14 residues. V was clipped by 4 bases and J by 6 bases; unmatched bases: 2. This CDR3 is CASSSGTGGQPQHF. The CDR3, as DNA: TGTGCCAGCAGCTCCGGGACAGGGGGTCAGCCCCAGCATTTT.

V gene TRBV7-2 combines with J gene TRBJ2-3; TRBD2 matches 8 bases. The V gene end was trimmed by 5 bases and the J gene end by 5 bases; junction bases not matched to a gene: 6. CDR3 length: 14 residues. The germline CDR1 and CDR2 sequences are SGHTA and FQGNSA. Here the CDR3 reads CASSQGLEVDTQYF. DNA for the CDR3: TGTGCCAGCAGCCAGGGACTAGAGGTAGATACGCAGTATTTT. The full variable domain, its missing parts supplied by reference TRBV7-2 and TRBJ2-3, is GAGVSQSPSNKVTEKGKDVELRCDPISGHTALYWYRQSLGQGLEFLIYFQGNSAPDKSGLPSDRFSAERTGGSVSTLTIQRTQQEDSAVYLCASSQGLEVDTQYFGPGTRLTVL.

The rearrangement links TRBV4-2 to TRBJ2-2, with 10 bases that match TRBD2. Per the germline V gene, CDR1 is LGHNA and CDR2 is YNFKEQ. V shed 0 bases, J shed 7 bases, and the junction held 5 bases outside the gene matches. The length of the CDR3 is 16 residues. The CDR3 sequence is CASSQDGTSAGGELFF. Written as DNA, the CDR3 is TGTGCCAGCAGCCAAGACGGGACTAGCGCGGGCGGGGAGCTGTTTTTT.